The rows below give T cell receptor beta chains drawn from one sample of a study of T-cell reconstitution after alpha-beta-depleted transplantation in children. TCRdb called the PCR reads again in MiXCR, with one record for every CDR3 protein. The sample includes about 170,000 distinct CDR3 sequences, 11% of them seen just once. The specimen comprised PBMCs, sampled before TCRalphabeta/CD19-depleted stem cell transplant. These receptors were obtained from a boy between 2 and 10 years old with acute myeloid leukemia, due to receive a stem cell transplant. Both conserved end residues are part of each CDR3. The D gene is left open where the match is weak. Clone size is stated in some rows and not others, as once, few, many or a class when expanded.

j_call,v_call,clone_size,d_call,cdr3_nt,cdr3_aa
TRBJ2-3,TRBV20-1,many,-,TGCAGTGCTAGAGGACCCGAAACGCAGTATTTT,CSARGPETQYF
TRBJ1-5,TRBV18,-,-,TGTGCCAGCTCACCACCGAATCAAGGGGCCAATCAGCCCCAGCATTTT,CASSPPNQGANQPQHF
TRBJ2-1,TRBV7-9,many,-,TGTGCCAGCAGCTTTGGCCGGGTGAGGGGTTACAATGAGCAGTTCTTC,CASSFGRVRGYNEQFF
TRBJ2-7,TRBV6-5,many,-,TGTGCCACCCAACGGACCAGCCCCGCCGAGCAGTACTTC,CATQRTSPAEQYF
TRBJ2-1,TRBV20-1,-,TRBD2,TGCTGTGCGTACGATGGGAGGGCCCTCGCGTCCTACAATGAGCAGTTCTTC,CCAYDGRALASYNEQFF
TRBJ1-1,TRBV5-1,many,TRBD1,TGCGCCAGCAGACCAGGGGGGACAGGCCAAGCTTTCTTT,CASRPGGTGQAFF
TRBJ2-3,TRBV5-1,many,TRBD1,TGCGCCAGCAAACAGGGGACAGATACGCAGTATTTT,CASKQGTDTQYF
TRBJ2-1,TRBV5-1,many,-,TGCGCCAGCAGCTGGGGGGACAGTCACGATGAGCAGTTCTTC,CASSWGDSHDEQFF
TRBJ2-5,TRBV11-1,many,-,TGTGCCAGCAGCTTAATCCACCAACGGGAGACCCAGTACTTC,CASSLIHQRETQYF
TRBJ2-2,TRBV7-9,many,-,TGTGCCAGCAGCTTAGCCTATAGACAGTCCGGGGAGCTGTTTTTT,CASSLAYRQSGELFF
TRBJ1-3,TRBV15,many,-,TGTGCCACCAGCGGAGGCCCTGGAAACACCATATATTTT,CATSGGPGNTIYF
TRBJ2-1,TRBV20-1,many,-,TGCAGTGCCCGCAGGGGGGATGAGCAGTTCTTC,CSARRGDEQFF
TRBJ2-7,TRBV20-1,many,-,TGCAGTGCTTTGCCCGGCACGGCCTCCTACGAGCAGTACTTC,CSALPGTASYEQYF
TRBJ2-7,TRBV11-2,many,TRBD2,TGTGCCAGCAGCTCCATAGCGGGAGGGGGCGAGCAGTACTTC,CASSSIAGGGEQYF
TRBJ2-7,TRBV6-1,many,TRBD2,TGTGCCAGTGGGTTGACTAGCGGGACCGAGCAGTACTTC,CASGLTSGTEQYF
TRBJ1-5,TRBV20-1,many,-,TGCAGTGCTAGATCTGACGGGGGCAGGAATCAGCCCCAGCATTTT,CSARSDGGRNQPQHF
TRBJ2-7,TRBV29-1,many,-,TGCAGCGTAGGGGACCCCCTGGGATACGAGCAGTACTTC,CSVGDPLGYEQYF
TRBJ2-1,TRBV5-1,many,TRBD2,TGCGCCAGCAGCCCTCGGACTAGCGGGAGCTCCTACAATGAGCAGTTCTTC,CASSPRTSGSSYNEQFF
TRBJ1-5,TRBV12-3/TRBV12-4,many,-,TGTGCCAGCAGTCCTGACGGGTGGGGTCAGCCCCAGCATTTT,CASSPDGWGQPQHF
TRBJ1-4,TRBV7-2,many,TRBD1,TGTGCCAGCAGCACACGGACAGGGGATGAAAAACTGTTTTTT,CASSTRTGDEKLFF
TRBJ1-2,TRBV24-1,many,-,TGTGCCACCAGTGATTCTGACACGCTTAACTATGGCTACACCTTC,CATSDSDTLNYGYTF
TRBJ1-2,TRBV20-1,-,-,TGCAGTGCTAATACAGGGTTTCATGGCTACACCTTC,CSANTGFHGYTF
TRBJ1-2,TRBV7-2,-,-,TGTGCCAGCAGCATATGGGTCTCAGGTGGCTACACCTTC,CASSIWVSGGYTF
TRBJ2-7,TRBV7-2,many,-,TGTGCCAGCAGCTTCAGCGGGGACAGCTCCTACGAGCAGTACTTC,CASSFSGDSSYEQYF
TRBJ2-3,TRBV20-1,few,-,TGCAGTGCTTTCCGCGGGGGCCGCTTTTCCGATACGCAGTATTTT,CSAFRGGRFSDTQYF
TRBJ1-2,TRBV2,few,TRBD1,TGTGCCAGCACCAGGGACAGCTATGGCTACACCTTC,CASTRDSYGYTF
TRBJ2-1,TRBV28,many,-,TGTGCCAGCAGTTTAGGGCCACAGCGGACTAAGTACAATGAGCAGTTCTTC,CASSLGPQRTKYNEQFF
TRBJ2-7,TRBV25-1,many,-,TGTGCCAGCAGTGAGCTCCAGGGGGGCGAGCAGTACTTC,CASSELQGGEQYF
TRBJ1-1,TRBV6-6,many,-,TGTGCCAGCAGTTTGGACCGACAAAACACTGAAGCTTTCTTT,CASSLDRQNTEAFF
TRBJ2-7,TRBV6-1,many,TRBD1,TGTGCCAGCGCACTGGGACAGACCTCTACTTACGAGCAGTACTTC,CASALGQTSTYEQYF
TRBJ1-1,TRBV5-5,many,-,TGTGCCAGCAGCTTCGCTGGCGAGGGAGTTAGTCCTGAAGCTTTCTTT,CASSFAGEGVSPEAFF
TRBJ1-5,TRBV28,many,-,TGTGCCAGCAGTCTCTCAGGGAAGCCCCAGCATTTT,CASSLSGKPQHF
TRBJ2-3,TRBV4-2,-,TRBD1,TGTGCCATCAGCCCCGGGCTAGGGGGCGATACGCAGTATTTT,CAISPGLGGDTQYF
TRBJ1-2,TRBV9,many,TRBD1,TGTGCCAGCAGCGTAGGGACAGGGCATTATGGCTACACCTTC,CASSVGTGHYGYTF
TRBJ1-1,TRBV5-5,many,-,TGTGCCAGCAGCTTGGGGGTGAGGGCCCGCGGCACTGAAGCTTTCTTT,CASSLGVRARGTEAFF
TRBJ2-1,TRBV7-2,many,TRBD2,TGTGCCAGCAGCACTACCCTAGCGGGAGGTTTCTATGAGCAGTTCTTC,CASSTTLAGGFYEQFF
TRBJ2-7,TRBV6-1,many,-,TGTGCCGCAAACGAGGAGCAGCAGATCTACGAGCAGTACTTC,CAANEEQQIYEQYF
TRBJ2-5,TRBV11-1,many,TRBD2,TGTGCCAGCAGTGCGGGACTAGCGGGAGGAGACTACCAAGAGACCCAGTACTTC,CASSAGLAGGDYQETQYF
TRBJ1-2,TRBV18,many,-,TGTGCCAGCTCACCAGGGCAGACCCAGGACTATGGCTACACCTTC,CASSPGQTQDYGYTF
TRBJ2-1,TRBV29-1,many,TRBD2,TGCAGCGTTGAGACGGGACTAGCGGCCTATTACAATGAGCAGTTCTTC,CSVETGLAAYYNEQFF
TRBJ2-6,TRBV24-1,many,-,TGTGCCACCAGTGATCTCTCTGGGGCCAACGTCCTGACTTTC,CATSDLSGANVLTF
TRBJ1-2,TRBV7-3,-,-,TGTGCCAGCAGGGTGAAAGGCGGCTATGGCTACACCTTC,CASRVKGGYGYTF
TRBJ2-7,TRBV28,few,TRBD2,TGTGCCAGCCTGGGGACTAGCGGGAGAACCGCGGTCTACGAGCAGTACTTC,CASLGTSGRTAVYEQYF
TRBJ2-1,TRBV20-1,many,-,TGCAGTGCTAGTTCATATTATAATCTGGATGAGCAGTTCTTC,CSASSYYNLDEQFF
TRBJ1-3,TRBV6-5,many,-,TGTGCCAGCAGTTACCCTCTCCAGGGATGCGGAAACACCATATATTTT,CASSYPLQGCGNTIYF
TRBJ1-3,TRBV7-9,many,-,TGTGCCAGCAGCTTAGACCGGCAACTCTCTGGAAACACCATATATTTT,CASSLDRQLSGNTIYF
TRBJ2-7,TRBV4-1,many,-,TGCGCCAGCAGCCACCGAACGGAGACCTACGAGCAGTACTTC,CASSHRTETYEQYF
TRBJ1-1,TRBV5-4,many,TRBD1,TGTGCCAGCAGCGTACCGGGACAGGGGGCGATTGAAGCTTTCTTT,CASSVPGQGAIEAFF
TRBJ2-3,TRBV24-1,many,-,TGTGCCACCAGTGGTAGGTGGGGGAAAGCGGCGGATACGCAGTATTTT,CATSGRWGKAADTQYF
TRBJ2-7,TRBV4-1,many,-,TGCGCCAGCAGCGTGACTGGGCCGGACCACGAGCAGTACTTC,CASSVTGPDHEQYF
TRBJ1-1,TRBV5-1,few,TRBD1,TGCGCCAGCAGCACCCGGACAGGCACGGAGGCCACTGAAGCTTTCTTT,CASSTRTGTEATEAFF
TRBJ1-2,TRBV5-1,many,-,TGCGCCAGCAGCTCTACAGGGCATGCTGTTCCAGATCCTAACTATGGCTACACCTTC,CASSSTGHAVPDPNYGYTF
TRBJ2-1,TRBV7-6,once,TRBD1,TGTGCCAGCAGCTTAGGGTGGCAGGGGGCCTACAATGAGCAGTTCTTC,CASSLGWQGAYNEQFF
TRBJ1-5,TRBV6-2/TRBV6-3,many,-,TGTGCCAGCAGTTACACCAGGGAGAGCAATCAGCCCCAGCATTTT,CASSYTRESNQPQHF
TRBJ2-5,TRBV6-1,many,-,TGTGCCAGCACCCTCTCAGGGAACCCCCAGGGGGAGACCCAGTACTTC,CASTLSGNPQGETQYF
TRBJ1-1,TRBV5-5,many,-,TGTGCCAGCAGCTTAGGGCAGAGCACTGAAGCTTTCTTT,CASSLGQSTEAFF
TRBJ2-6,TRBV9,many,-,TGTGCCAGCAGCGGCCGGGACGGGGTCTCTGGGGCCAACGTCCTGACTTTC,CASSGRDGVSGANVLTF
TRBJ2-1,TRBV18,many,TRBD2,TGTGCCAGCTCACCACGTCGAGGGAGGGGTTCAAATGAGCAGTTCTTC,CASSPRRGRGSNEQFF
TRBJ2-3,TRBV2,many,TRBD2,TGTGCCAGCAGTCCTTGGCGCGGGAGCGGTCCAGATACGCAGTATTTT,CASSPWRGSGPDTQYF
TRBJ2-1,TRBV14,many,-,TGTGCCAGCAGCCAAGTAAGGGGGAGCTCCTACAATGAGCAGTTCTTC,CASSQVRGSSYNEQFF